This T cell receptor (beta chain) was obtained from a study of beta chain features in type 1 diabetes. Germline V gene sequence: CDR1 SGHRS, CDR2 YFSETQ. The V end lost 1 base, the J end lost 4 bases, and 6 bases lay between the germline ends. This CDR3 is built from 13 residues. Study-wide results and limits: VDJ junctions in type 1 diabetes patients carried more deletions and fewer insertions.

This clone has just a few counts. As yet, its antigen is unknown. Reverse transcription of all isolated RNA meant that expressed TCRB transcripts were sequenced. Produced via immunoSEQ multiplex PCR; TCRdb's table is partial and in-frame only. This sample has 160,000 or so clones, with around 10% found just once. This chain connects TRBV5-1 to TRBJ1-3, with unresolved D. Sequencing input: central memory CD4+ T cells from blood. This clonotype was obtained from a man younger than 35 in good health. DNA of the CDR3: TGCGCCAGCAGCTTGAGCGGCGGAAACACCATATATTTT. Translating it yields CASSLSGGNTIYF.